Detailed here is one TCR beta chain. The data originate from a study of blood T cell repertoires in COVID-19. Sequenced by immunoSEQ multiplex PCR; TCRdb stores in-frame clones only, minus some. The sample has tens of thousands of clones; roughly 83% are singletons. The germline CDR1 and CDR2 sequences are MDHEN and SYDVKM. CDR3 size: 13 residues. V lost 5 bases, J lost 1 base, and 8 bases lay in between. Source material: peripheral blood. This TCR came from a man older than 75 with active or convalescent COVID-19. The J gene is TRBJ1-2, the V gene TRBV28; no firm D call. The CDR3 spells CASSHSGNYGYTF. CDR3 DNA sequence: TGTGCCAGCAGTCACAGTGGTAACTATGGCTACACCTTC.